This passage covers 9 T cell receptor beta chains from one sample sequenced in a study of cytomegalovirus exposure and HLA in healthy donors. A multiplex PCR was run with 60 Vbeta primers and 13 Jbeta primers. Method: immunoSEQ multiplex PCR; TCRdb's copy keeps in-frame clones and lacks some. The data show 250,000 to 350,000 clones, about four fifths seen once. The sample was PBMCs. The receptors were sampled from a girl aged 2-10 years in good health and CMV-seronegative.

V and J are TRBV28 and TRBJ2-7; D gene unclear. This CDR3 is built from 13 residues. CDR1 is MDHEN, CDR2 SYDVKM, per germline. V lost 5 bases, J lost 3 bases, and 11 bases lay in between. In DNA form, the CDR3 reads TGTGCCAGCAGTCACATCCGGAGCTACGAGCAGTACTTC. Protein: CASSHIRSYEQYF.

The chain recombines TRBV5-4 with TRBJ2-2, with D possibly matching TRBD1 (6 bases). Germline CDR1 is SGHNT and CDR2 is YYREEE (reference sequence). Between the trimmed V and J ends, which lost 4 bases and 0 bases, there was a span of 13 bases. The CDR3 runs 16 residues. DNA of the CDR3: TGTGCCAGCAGCATGGCGACAGGAACGAACACCGGGGAGCTGTTTTTT. Amino acids: CASSMATGTNTGELFF.

The J gene is TRBJ1-5, the V gene TRBV6-1; tentative D call: TRBD1 (6 bases). The CDR3 extends over 13 amino acids. Per germline, CDR1 MNHNS and CDR2 SASEGT. V lost 7 bases and J lost 1, with 8 bases in between. CDR3 nucleotide sequence: TGTGCCAGCATGCAGGGGAGCAATCAGCCCCAGCATTTT. This translates into CASMQGSNQPQHF.

The rearrangement joins TRBV30 to TRBJ2-7; 8 positions match TRBD2. Germline assignment: CDR1 GTSNPN and CDR2 SVGIG (reference sequence). The CDR3 consists of 17 residues. The ends lost 4 bases at V and 3 bases at J; junction bases unmatched: 17. DNA for the CDR3: TGTGCCTGGACACATATTACCGGGACTAGAACTTTCTACGAGCAGTACTTC. It translates to CAWTHITGTRTFYEQYF.

The V gene is TRBV28, the J gene TRBJ2-7, with 7 bases fitting TRBD1. V gave up 7 bases and J gave up 2 bases; unmatched junction bases: 5. The V gene's germline CDR1 is MDHEN and CDR2 SYDVKM. This CDR3 has 13 residues. This CDR3 reads CASTRTGTYEQYF. In DNA, the CDR3 is TGTGCCAGCACCCGGACAGGAACCTACGAGCAGTACTTC.

The table lists this clone with a count of one. This chain uses TRBV5-8 with TRBJ2-1; 14 nucleotides align to TRBD2. The CDR3 is 16 amino acids. Germline trimming cut 4 bases from V and 9 bases from J; bases unmatched to any gene: 9. CDR1 is SGHTS, CDR2 YDEGEE, per germline. This CDR3 reads CASSTDGTSGRGEQFF. In nucleotides, the CDR3 is TGTGCCAGCAGCACCGATGGGACTAGCGGGAGAGGTGAGCAGTTCTTC.

Only a few counts were recorded for this clone. The chain has TRBV10-3 and TRBJ2-1, with 7 nucleotides matching TRBD2. The CDR3 is 15 residues long. Trimming took 0 bases from V and 9 from J; bases not matched to a gene: 8. The V gene's germline CDR1 is ENHRY and CDR2 SYGVKD. CDR3 bases: TGTGCCATCAGTGAGTCACCAGCGGGATCCGGTGAGCAGTTCTTC. Protein: CAISESPAGSGEQFF.

V is TRBV13 and J is TRBJ1-3; a possible D gene is TRBD1 (5 bases). The CDR3 length is 16 residues. Per the germline V gene, CDR1 is PRHDT and CDR2 is FYEKMQ (reference sequence). Trimming stripped 5 bases from V and 0 bases from J, with 14 bases between. Written as DNA, the CDR3 is TGTGCCAGCAGCACCCTTAACAGGTACTCTGGAAACACCATATATTTT. It translates to CASSTLNRYSGNTIYF.

The chain recombines TRBV5-1 with TRBJ2-3; 9 bases match TRBD1. Germline assignment: CDR1 SGHRS and CDR2 YFSETQ. The CDR3 length is 15 residues. Unmatched junction bases numbered 7, after V lost 4 bases and J lost 4 bases. The CDR3 DNA sequence: TGCGCCAGCAGCCCCGGGACAGGGTACCCAGATACGCAGTATTTT. It codes for CASSPGTGYPDTQYF. Supplemented by reference TRBV5-1 and TRBJ2-3, the full variable domain reads KAGVTQTPRYLIKTRGQQVTLSCSPISGHRSVSWYQQTPGQGLQFLFEYFSETQRNKGNFPGRFSGRQFSNSRSEMNVSTLELGDSALYLCASSPGTGYPDTQYFGPGTRLTVL.